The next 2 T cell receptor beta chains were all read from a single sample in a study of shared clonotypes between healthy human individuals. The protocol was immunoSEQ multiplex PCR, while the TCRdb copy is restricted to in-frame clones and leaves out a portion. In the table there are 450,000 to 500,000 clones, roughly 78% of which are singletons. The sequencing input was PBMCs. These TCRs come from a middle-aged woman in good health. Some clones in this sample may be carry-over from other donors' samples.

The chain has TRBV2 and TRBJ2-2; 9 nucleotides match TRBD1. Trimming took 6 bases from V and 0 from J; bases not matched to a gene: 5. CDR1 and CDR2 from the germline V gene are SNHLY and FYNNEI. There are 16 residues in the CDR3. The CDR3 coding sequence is TGTGCCAGCAGCCTGACAGGGGGTACGAACACCGGGGAGCTGTTTTTT. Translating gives CASSLTGGTNTGELFF.

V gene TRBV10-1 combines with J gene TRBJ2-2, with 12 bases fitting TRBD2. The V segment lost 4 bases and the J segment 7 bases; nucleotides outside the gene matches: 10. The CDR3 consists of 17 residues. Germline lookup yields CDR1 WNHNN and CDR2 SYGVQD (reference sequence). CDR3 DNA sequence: TGCGCCAGCAGTGGGACGGGCACTAGCGGGAGGATCGGGGAGCTGTTTTTT. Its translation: CASSGTGTSGRIGELFF.